Listed here are 28 T cell receptor beta chains from one sample, sequenced in a study of PD-1 blockade in classical Hodgkin lymphoma. Measured with immunoSEQ multiplex PCR; TCRdb has only the in-frame clones, and not every one. This sample has tens of thousands of clones; 75% to 95% occur once, and the top ten carry approximately 2.9%. Time point described: cycle 4 day 1 (C4D1), after 6 weeks of nivolumab. All patients experienced relapse after autologous stem cell transplantation, and brentuximab vedotin exposure was variable. Sequencing used peripheral blood mononuclear cells (PBMCs), obtained before the fourth cycle of nivolumab. The receptors derive from a human donor with classical Hodgkin lymphoma.

This clone was detected a few times. The genes are TRBV28 and TRBJ1-1, with D possibly TRBD1 on 6 matching bases. Trimming shortened V by 6 bases and J by 5 bases, and 13 bases separated the two germline ends. The CDR3 totals 13 residues. The germline V gene has CDR1 MDHEN and CDR2 SYDVKM. CDR3 sequence (DNA): TGTGCCAGCAGAACCCTCAGGGGAACTGAAGCTTTCTTT. Translating it yields CASRTLRGTEAFF.

V gene TRBV9 combines with J gene TRBJ2-3; D may be TRBD1 or TRBD2 (5 bases each). The CDR3 loop spans 14 amino acids. The V gene lost 3 bases and the J gene lost 4 bases, with 12 bases spanning the gap. CDR1 and CDR2 from the germline V gene are SGDLS and YYNGEE. The CDR3 protein is CASSAVQGADTQYF. The CDR3 DNA reads as TGTGCCAGCAGCGCCGTCCAGGGAGCAGATACGCAGTATTTT.

The gene calls are TRBV27 and TRBJ2-2, with TRBD1 as a possible D gene (5 bases). The CDR3 covers 11 residues. Germline-derived CDR1 and CDR2 are MNHEY and SMNVEV (reference sequence). Trimming cost V 9 bases and J 5 bases, with 7 bases left between them. The DNA for the CDR3 is TGTGCCAGTTCAGGGACCGGGGAGCTGTTTTTT. This gives the protein CASSGTGELFF.

V gene TRBV11-2 combines with J gene TRBJ1-2; 10 bases are a match to TRBD1. V lost 2 bases to trimming and J lost 3 bases; unmatched junction nucleotides: 3. The CDR3 length is 15 residues. Germline CDR1 SGHAT, CDR2 FQNNGV. The DNA of the CDR3 is TGTGCCAGCAGCTTACGGGACAGGGGATACTATGGCTACACCTTC. Protein product: CASSLRDRGYYGYTF.

The J gene is TRBJ2-2, the V gene TRBV18; 10 bases are shared with TRBD2. This CDR3 comprises 16 residues. The trim removed 4 bases at V and 7 bases at J, leaving 9 bases unmatched. The germline gives CDR1 KGHSH, CDR2 LQKENI. The DNA for the CDR3 is TGTGCCAGCTCACGCGAACTAGCGGGGTTTAACGGGGAGCTGTTTTTT. It translates to CASSRELAGFNGELFF.

The genes are TRBV6-1 and TRBJ2-2; D gene ambiguous. This CDR3 has 13 residues. Trimming stripped 1 base from V and 5 bases from J, with 5 bases between. Germline loops: CDR1 MNHNS, CDR2 SASEGT. The CDR3 sequence is CASSEGTTGELFF. CDR3 nucleotide sequence: TGTGCCAGCAGTGAAGGGACGACCGGGGAGCTGTTTTTT.

The V and J genes are TRBV5-1 and TRBJ2-7, with 8 bases fitting TRBD1. The CDR3 spans 14 residues. CDR1 SGHRS and CDR2 YFSETQ come from the germline V gene. The V gene end was trimmed by 2 bases and the J gene end by 2 bases; junction bases not matched to a gene: 3. This CDR3 reads CASSLDRGTYEQYF. CDR3 nucleotide sequence: TGCGCCAGCAGCTTAGACAGGGGAACCTACGAGCAGTACTTC.

The gene calls are TRBV2 and TRBJ2-3; 7 bases map to TRBD1. The CDR3 has 14 residues. In germline, CDR1 is SNHLY, CDR2 FYNNEI. After removal of 7 bases from V and 2 bases from J, the junction contained 6 bases not matched to a gene. DNA for the CDR3: TGTGCCAGCACCTACAGGGGATACACAGATACGCAGTATTTT. Amino acid sequence: CASTYRGYTDTQYF.

This clone came up once. J is TRBJ1-3 and V is TRBV5-4; no firm D call. CDR1 and CDR2 from the germline V gene are SGHNT and YYREEE (reference sequence). V lost 3 bases and J 2 bases, leaving 9 bases between the germline ends. The CDR3 is 14 residues long. In nucleotides, the CDR3 is TGTGCCAGCAGCTCCACTAACCCTGGAAACACCATATATTTT. This sequence encodes CASSSTNPGNTIYF.

The gene calls are TRBV6-5 and TRBJ1-4; TRBD1 agrees at 7 bases. J was trimmed by 0 bases and V by 0 bases; bases with no gene match: 1. Germline loops: CDR1 MNHEY, CDR2 SVGAGI. The CDR3 covers 16 residues. The CDR3 DNA reads TGTGCCAGCAGTTACTCGGGGACAGCAACTAATGAAAAACTGTTTTTT. Encoded protein: CASSYSGTATNEKLFF.

The chain has TRBV5-5 and TRBJ1-2; no firm D call. V gave up 3 bases and J gave up 3 bases, with 15 bases separating them. Germline V gene data show CDR1 as SGHKS and CDR2 as YYEKEE (reference sequence). The CDR3 runs 15 residues. CDR3 bases: TGTGCCAGCAGCTCCGGTGACCGATACCACTATGGCTACACCTTC. As protein: CASSSGDRYHYGYTF.

The chain carries TRBV23-1 and TRBJ1-1; D is ambiguous. TRBV23-1 has ORF status, its function being uncertain. V lost 8 bases and J 1 base, leaving 11 bases between the germline ends. The CDR3 is 13 amino acids. The CDR3 region has the DNA TGCGCCAGCCGTCCTAGAACGAACACTGAAGCTTTCTTT. This codes for CASRPRTNTEAFF.

The chain is built from TRBV11-1 and TRBJ1-1; 10 nucleotides line up with TRBD1. After removal of 2 bases from V and 8 bases from J, the junction contained 5 bases not matched to a gene. Per germline, CDR1 SGHAT and CDR2 FQDESV (reference sequence). The CDR3 covers 14 residues. This CDR3 is CASSLFGTGDEAFF. The CDR3 DNA reads TGTGCCAGCAGCTTATTCGGGACAGGGGACGAAGCTTTCTTT.

V and J are TRBV7-2 and TRBJ1-2; D might be TRBD1 (5 bases). CDR1 is SGHTA, CDR2 FQGNSA, per germline. Between the trimmed V and J ends, which lost 6 bases and 4 bases, there was a span of 12 bases. This CDR3 contains 13 residues. This CDR3 is CASRPGRAYGYTF. The CDR3 DNA is TGTGCCAGCAGACCGGGACGAGCCTATGGCTACACCTTC.

The chain links TRBV13 to TRBJ1-3; no reliable D call. This CDR3 is 16 amino acids long. V was cut by 1 base and J by 4 bases, with 14 bases left in between. Germline values: CDR1 PRHDT, CDR2 FYEKMQ (reference sequence). CDR3 bases: TGTGCCAGCAGCTTAGACAGATCTCTGGCCGGAAACACCATATATTTT. Its protein is CASSLDRSLAGNTIYF. Full variable domain (remainder filled in from reference TRBV13 and TRBJ1-3): AAGVIQSPRHLIKEKRETATLKCYPIPRHDTVYWYQQGPGQDPQFLISFYEKMQSDKGSIPDRFSAQQFSDYHSELNMSSLELGDSALYFCASSLDRSLAGNTIYFGEGSWLTVV.

This chain links TRBV7-8 with TRBJ1-4; D gene ambiguous. V lost 2 bases and J lost 4, with 17 bases in between. CDR3 size: 17 residues. Germline values: CDR1 SGHVS, CDR2 FQNEAQ. CDR3 in DNA: TGTGCCAGCAGCTTATTTCAGTCGGCAGGAAGTAATGAAAAACTGTTTTTT. As protein: CASSLFQSAGSNEKLFF.

This chain connects TRBV4-2 to TRBJ1-6, with D tentatively TRBD1 (6 bases). The CDR3 sequence is 17 residues long. Germline CDR1 and CDR2: LGHNA and YNFKEQ. V was cut by 4 bases and J by 0 bases, with 13 bases left in between. The CDR3, as DNA: TGTGCCAGCAGCCTTACAACAGGGACCTCCTATAATTCACCCCTCCACTTT. As protein: CASSLTTGTSYNSPLHF.

CDR3 nucleotides: TGTGCCAGCAGTCTACCCGGCGGGGAGCTGTTTTTT. It translates to CASSLPGGELFF. This chain uses TRBV6-4 with TRBJ2-2; no clear D. Between the trimmed V and J ends, which lost 5 bases and 7 bases, there was a span of 8 bases. This CDR3 comprises 12 residues. Germline V lookup: CDR1 MRHNA, CDR2 SNTAGT.

V gene TRBV6-5 combines with J gene TRBJ1-2, with 8 bases identical to TRBD1. The V gene end was trimmed by 6 bases and the J gene end by 3 bases; junction bases not matched to a gene: 6. Germline values: CDR1 MNHEY, CDR2 SVGAGI. CDR3 length: 14 amino acids. The CDR3 here is CASSPGGAYYGYTF. Written as DNA, the CDR3 is TGTGCCAGCAGCCCAGGGGGCGCCTACTATGGCTACACCTTC.

This rearrangement joins TRBV2 to TRBJ2-7; D is uncertain. This CDR3 contains 13 residues. Germline V gives CDR1 SNHLY, CDR2 FYNNEI. Trimming took off 9 bases at V and 0 bases at J, with 12 bases between the two ends. Written as DNA, the CDR3 is TGTGCCAGAACCCGTCCATACTCCTACGAGCAGTACTTC. Protein product: CARTRPYSYEQYF.

The rearrangement uses TRBV6-1 and TRBJ2-7; D possibly corresponds to TRBD1 (6 bases). Germline CDR1 is MNHNS and CDR2 is SASEGT. The CDR3 runs to 15 residues. The V and J ends lost 2 bases and 4 bases respectively, with 15 bases between them. CDR3 amino acids: CASSEQGNSAYEQYF. CDR3 nucleotide sequence: TGTGCCAGCAGTGAACAGGGGAATAGCGCTTACGAGCAGTACTTC.

The chain uses TRBV18 and TRBJ1-1, with D maybe TRBD1 (5 bases). V lost 1 base and J lost 1, with 10 bases in between. From germline, CDR1 is KGHSH and CDR2 LQKENI. The length of the CDR3 is 15 residues. The CDR3 protein is CASSPLPGQNTEAFF. CDR3 bases: TGTGCCAGCTCACCACTTCCAGGGCAGAACACTGAAGCTTTCTTT.

V and J are TRBV6-6 and TRBJ1-1; tentatively, D is TRBD1 (5 bases). The V gene's germline CDR1 is MNHNY and CDR2 SVGAGI (reference sequence). CDR3 size: 16 residues. Trimming took off 9 bases at V and 1 base at J, with 21 bases between the two ends. CDR3 residues: CASTPDLDIPNTEAFF. DNA of the CDR3: TGTGCCAGTACGCCGGATTTGGACATACCGAACACTGAAGCTTTCTTT.

The rearrangement joins TRBV30 to TRBJ2-3; D may be TRBD2 (7 bases). V was cut by 0 bases and J by 0 bases, with 13 bases left in between. From germline, CDR1 is GTSNPN and CDR2 SVGIG (reference sequence). The CDR3 sequence is 16 residues long. CDR3 bases: TGTGCCTGGAGTGTAGGGGGGGTTAAAAGCACAGATACGCAGTATTTT. It yields the protein CAWSVGGVKSTDTQYF.

V is TRBV7-9 and J is TRBJ2-1; D gene ambiguous. V was clipped by 1 base and J by 1 base, with 5 bases between them. CDR3 size: 14 residues. The V gene's germline CDR1 is SEHNR and CDR2 FQNEAQ (reference sequence). The CDR3 nucleotides read TGTGCCAGCAGCTTAGGATCGTCCTACAATGAGCAGTTCTTC. Amino acid sequence: CASSLGSSYNEQFF.

The gene calls are TRBV7-6 and TRBJ1-1; TRBD1 aligns across 8 bases. The CDR3 runs 16 residues. The germline V gene has CDR1 SGHVS and CDR2 FNYEAQ. Losses at the gene ends were 2 bases for V and 3 bases for J; bases not matched to a gene: 8. The DNA of the CDR3 is TGTGCCAGCAGCTTAATGGCAGGGGGCGCGTACACTGAAGCTTTCTTT. Its protein product is CASSLMAGGAYTEAFF.

The rearrangement joins TRBV7-9 to TRBJ2-5; no definite D call. Germline assignment: CDR1 SEHNR and CDR2 FQNEAQ (reference sequence). This CDR3 is 15 amino acids long. V lost 5 bases, J lost 1 base, and 14 bases lay in between. CDR3 coding DNA: TGTGCCAGCAGCCGAAGACCGACACCCCAAGAGACCCAGTACTTC. As protein: CASSRRPTPQETQYF.

The DNA for the CDR3 is TGTGCCAGCAGTCAAGAGAGGGGGCGCAAGCACGAGCAGTACTTC. Translation: CASSQERGRKHEQYF. The chain joins TRBV11-3 to TRBJ2-7; TRBD1 agrees at 7 bases. Germline V gene sequence: CDR1 SGHNT, CDR2 YENEEA. The ends lost 6 bases at V and 5 bases at J; junction bases unmatched: 13. The CDR3 covers 15 residues.